The present T cell receptor (beta chain) was sequenced within a study of cytomegalovirus exposure and HLA in healthy donors. Whole-study results and caveats: Relative to equally common others, HLA-associated TCR beta chains showed greater clonal expansion in a later analysis.

13 Jbeta primers and 60 Vbeta primers were used for the PCR. As originally analysed: Roughly 11 million of the roughly 80 million unique TCR beta chains counted in a later analysis were shared. The method was immunoSEQ multiplex PCR; TCRdb's version includes in-frame clones alone and lacks a portion of them. That table gives V, J and clone size, and the DNA gave D and trimming. This table has about 61,000 clones, 89% appearing once. Germline assignment: CDR1 LGHNA and CDR2 YSLEER. The CDR3 extends over 21 amino acids. Trimming took 6 bases from V and 7 from J; bases not matched to a gene: 28. Details on this clone: Antigen specificity is unknown.

The sample comprised PBMCs. This sequence was found in a man aged 30-40 years in good health and CMV-seropositive. The chain uses TRBV4-3 and TRBJ2-7, with 12 bases lining up with TRBD1. CDR3 amino acids: CASSKYAPGQGAASGEGEQYF. In DNA, the CDR3 is TGCGCCAGCAGTAAATATGCTCCGGGACAGGGGGCCGCCAGCGGGGAGGGGGAGCAGTACTTC.